This entry describes one T cell receptor beta chain. This clonotype showed up just a few times. It lacks a known antigen. Base quality data are lacking; no much larger clone is found one base away. The sample's treatment or condition, from its label and the paper: allogeneic hematopoietic cell transplantation with graft depleted of TCRalphabeta T cells and CD19 B cells. TCRalphabeta/CD19-depleted allogeneic hematopoietic cell grafts were given to the transplant recipients, all of whom were children. These data come from a study of T-cell reconstitution after alpha-beta-depleted transplantation in children (dated by TCRdb to 2015 to 2016). Regarding the complete study: Using TCR repertoire profiling, the study quantitatively followed how T-cell immune reconstitution unfolded in children after TCRalphabeta/CD19-depleted allogeneic hematopoietic cell transplantation.

The CDR1 and CDR2 encoded by the germline V gene are MGHDK and SYGVNS. Germline trimming amounts to 3 bases on V and 8 bases on J, with 7 as the count of junction bases outside the gene matches. Including cysteine and phenylalanine, the CDR3 has 14 amino acids. The retained sequence is limited to the CDR3, 42 bases, with the frame set at the first base. The library came from PCR. Sequencing was carried out with an Illumina HiSeq 2500. TCR libraries were prepared with molecular barcoding, using unique molecular identifiers to normalize TCRbeta repertoire quantification. TCRdb reanalyzed the raw reads on its own, using fastp at Q25 for trimming and MiXCR for clone calling, and kept in-frame beta chains. Identical CDR3 protein sequences are pooled into one entry, listed with their most common genes and DNA. The sample contains 200,000 to 250,000 distinct CDR3 sequences, approximately 11% of them found a single time. The ten largest account for 28% of the sample.

Here is what the overall study found, with its caveats: The apparently early recovery of alphabetaT-cell counts about two months after transplant reportedly depended on only several hundred rapidly expanded clones that came from non-depleted graft cells. Over the following months the frequencies of hyperexpanded clones went down, and after one year T-cell counts and TCRbeta diversity were mostly credited to newly produced T cells. In some patients, the high TCRbeta diversity seen at day 60 was put down to recipient T cells and intrathymic progenitors that had survived conditioning.

This chain joins TRBV25-1 to TRBJ2-1, with 7 bases aligning to TRBD2. The sample here was PBMCs, taken before TCRalphabeta/CD19-depleted stem cell transplant. This clonotype originated in a child in the first two years of life with acute myeloid leukemia, due to receive a stem cell transplant. Here is the DNA: TGTGCCAGCAGTGATCGACTAGCTGGCCATGAGCAGTTCTTC. It translates as CASSDRLAGHEQFF.